The 28 T cell receptor beta chains below were found in one sample sequenced in a study of vaccination and CD4 T cells after COVID-19. These receptors lack a known antigen. Cultured CD4+ T-cell DNA underwent Oncomine TCR Beta short-read sequencing. TCRdb re-analysed the PCR reads in MiXCR, keeping a single row per CDR3 protein. The data hold approximately 9,500 distinct CDR3 sequences, with about 44% observed a single time. Treatment denoted: approximately 11-day PBMC culture with coronavirus spike peptide pools or control peptides (ViraFEST assay). According to the study, CD4+ T cells from the unexposed donor were gathered ahead of the COVID-19 pandemic (2011-2018). Sequenced input: CD4+ T cells from blood, cultured in vitro. These TCRs come from a human donor in good health.

This clonotype was seen only once. The chain joins TRBV7-8 to TRBJ2-2; either TRBD1 or TRBD2 may fit D (5 bases each). CDR3 size: 15 residues. The germline V gene has CDR1 SGHVS and CDR2 FQNEAQ. V was trimmed by 1 base and J by 4 bases, leaving 10 bases between them. CDR3 DNA: TGTGCCAGCAGCTTAGAGGGACGGGGCACCGGGGAGCTGTTTTTT. It codes for CASSLEGRGTGELFF.

There are a few counts of this clonotype. The chain links TRBV7-9 to TRBJ2-3; D possibly corresponds to TRBD1 (5 bases). V lost 0 bases and J lost 0, with 10 bases in between. This CDR3 comprises 16 residues. Germline V gene sequence: CDR1 SEHNR, CDR2 FQNEAQ (reference sequence). The CDR3 sequence: CASSLARAVSTDTQYF. As DNA, the CDR3 is TGTGCCAGCAGCTTAGCCAGGGCGGTTAGCACAGATACGCAGTATTTT.

The chain couples TRBV20-1 to TRBJ2-7; 7 bases agree with TRBD1. The CDR3 is 14 residues long. The J segment lost 1 base and the V segment lost 4 bases, leaving 7 bases of the junction unmatched. Germline V lookup: CDR1 DFQATT, CDR2 SNEGSKA (reference sequence). CDR3 in DNA: TGCAGTGCTACAGGGACAGAGTTTTCCTACGAGCAGTACTTC. The encoded protein is CSATGTEFSYEQYF.

As concerns this clonotype: Since the CDR3 does not end with the conserved phenylalanine or tryptophan, this likely comes from a read error. The rearrangement links TRBV20-1 to TRBJ2-4; 7 bases line up with TRBD1. Germline V gives CDR1 DFQATT, CDR2 SNEGSKA (reference sequence). This CDR3 comprises 16 residues. With 3 bases clipped from V and 1 base from J, the junction kept 9 bases outside the gene matches. CDR3 loop: CSASLDRVGAKNIQYS. DNA for the CDR3: TGCAGTGCTAGTCTAGACAGGGTCGGGGCCAAAAACATTCAGTACTCC.

The chain links TRBV29-1 to TRBJ1-1; 8 bases are shared with TRBD1. The CDR3 covers 15 residues. From germline, CDR1 is SQVTM and CDR2 ANQGSEA. J was trimmed by 0 bases and V by 4 bases; bases with no gene match: 7. DNA of the CDR3: TGCAGCGTTGGGACAGGGAAGACGATGAACACTGAAGCTTTCTTT. Translation gives CSVGTGKTMNTEAFF.

The gene calls are TRBV10-1 and TRBJ1-3; possible D gene TRBD1, 6 bases. This CDR3 comprises 16 residues. Germline CDR1 reads WNHNN; CDR2 reads SYGVQD (reference sequence). With 3 bases removed from V and 1 base from J, the gap between germline ends came to 13 bases. This chain's CDR3 is CASSDRGGPSGNTIYF. Written as DNA, the CDR3 is TGCGCCAGCAGTGATCGAGGGGGACCATCTGGAAACACCATATATTTT.

The chain employs TRBV7-2 and TRBJ1-3; D uncertain. Per the germline V gene, CDR1 is SGHTA and CDR2 is FQGNSA. V dropped 0 bases and J dropped 1 base, with 7 bases sitting between them. The length of the CDR3 is 15 residues. CDR3 coding DNA: TGTGCCAGCAGCTTAGCGGCCAATTCTGGAAACACCATATATTTT. Its translation: CASSLAANSGNTIYF.

Here the CDR3 DNA reads TGTGCCATCAGCAAACTAGCGGGGCAAGAGACCCAGTACTTC. Translation gives CAISKLAGQETQYF. The chain has TRBV10-3 and TRBJ2-5; 10 bases agree with TRBD2. This CDR3 has 14 residues. With 6 bases clipped from V and 2 bases from J, the junction kept 3 bases outside the gene matches. Germline V gene sequence: CDR1 ENHRY, CDR2 SYGVKD.

The chain is built from TRBV14 and TRBJ2-5, with TRBD2 matching over 8 bases. V was pared by 3 bases and J by 5 bases, with 8 bases of the junction left unmatched. The CDR3 runs to 15 residues. Germline V gene data show CDR1 as SGHDN and CDR2 as FVKESK. The CDR3 here is CASSQGLGGSETQYF. CDR3 DNA sequence: TGTGCCAGCAGCCAGGGACTAGGGGGTTCGGAGACCCAGTACTTC.

This chain connects TRBV19 to TRBJ1-2; 8 bases fit TRBD1. Germline lookup yields CDR1 LNHDA and CDR2 SQIVND (reference sequence). This CDR3 is 15 amino acids long. Losses at the gene ends were 5 bases for V and 6 bases for J; bases not matched to a gene: 11. The CDR3 reads CASSPRTGGFDGYTF. The CDR3 nucleotides read TGTGCCAGTAGTCCCCGTACAGGGGGATTCGATGGCTACACCTTC.

This clonotype was recorded once. The chain is built from TRBV3-1 and TRBJ2-5; D possibly corresponds to TRBD2 (6 bases). The V gene lost 4 bases and the J gene lost 5 bases, with 17 bases spanning the gap. The CDR3 length is 15 residues. Per the germline V gene, CDR1 is LGHDT and CDR2 is YNNKEL (reference sequence). CDR3 bases: TGTGCCAGCAGCCGGTGGGACTCCGTGGGGGAGACCCAGTACTTC. Amino acids: CASSRWDSVGETQYF.

This rearrangement joins TRBV12-3 or TRBV12-4 to TRBJ2-2, with TRBD1 matching 7 bases. This CDR3 is built from 15 residues. With V trimmed by 6 bases and J by 6 bases, 10 bases remained unmatched. This CDR3 is CASRRDSVIPGELFF. CDR3 coding DNA: TGTGCCAGCAGGAGGGACAGTGTCATCCCCGGGGAGCTGTTTTTT.

This clonotype was observed a handful of times. The chain links TRBV7-2 to TRBJ2-4; TRBD2 agrees at 9 bases. Trimming took 1 base from V and 1 from J; bases not matched to a gene: 5. CDR1 is SGHTA, CDR2 FQGNSA, per germline. The CDR3 spans 17 residues. The CDR3 DNA sequence: TGTGCCAGCAGCTTAGGTTCTAGCGGGGCTGCCAAAAACATTCAGTACTTC. Translating it yields CASSLGSSGAAKNIQYF.

V gene TRBV3-1 combines with J gene TRBJ2-1, with 10 bases that match TRBD2. This CDR3 has 16 residues. The germline V gene has CDR1 LGHDT and CDR2 YNNKEL (reference sequence). V was pared by 2 bases and J by 10 bases, with 11 bases of the junction left unmatched. CDR3 in amino acids: CASSQNPSGRQGEQFF. The CDR3 DNA follows: TGTGCCAGCAGCCAAAATCCTAGCGGGAGACAAGGAGAGCAGTTCTTC.

This clonotype has just a few counts. J is TRBJ1-4 and V is TRBV15, with D tentatively TRBD1 (5 bases). The V end was cut by 3 bases, the J end by 6 bases, with 8 bases between. The CDR3 sequence is 13 residues long. Germline CDR1 is LNHNV and CDR2 is YYDKDF (reference sequence). The CDR3: CATSRGTDEKLFF. As DNA, the CDR3 is TGTGCCACCAGCAGGGGGACTGATGAAAAACTGTTTTTT.

This clonotype turned up a few times. This chain connects TRBV7-2 to TRBJ1-1; tentative D call: TRBD1 (6 bases). CDR3 length equals 13 residues. V lost 1 base and J 7 bases, leaving 10 bases between the germline ends. Germline-derived CDR1 and CDR2 are SGHTA and FQGNSA. The CDR3 region is CASSLVQGYEAFF. The CDR3 bases are TGTGCCAGCAGCTTAGTTCAGGGGTATGAAGCTTTCTTT.

The chain carries TRBV9 and TRBJ1-2, with D possibly matching TRBD1 (5 bases). Trimming took 3 bases from V and 8 from J, leaving 11 bases between them. Per germline, CDR1 SGDLS and CDR2 YYNGEE. The CDR3 covers 12 residues. CDR3 region: CASSGPTAGYTF. In DNA form, the CDR3 reads TGTGCCAGCAGCGGTCCGACAGCGGGCTACACCTTC. Looking up the rest from reference TRBV9 and TRBJ1-2 gives the full variable domain: DSGVTQTPKHLITATGQRVTLRCSPRSGDLSVYWYQQSLDQGLQFLIQYYNGEERAKGNILERFSAQQFPDLHSELNLSSLELGDSALYFCASSGPTAGYTFGSGTRLTVV.

This clonotype was seen more than once but under ten times. The chain recombines TRBV19 with TRBJ1-1; D not resolved. This CDR3 is built from 12 residues. From germline, CDR1 is LNHDA and CDR2 SQIVND (reference sequence). V lost 3 bases, J lost 3 bases, and 5 bases lay in between. The CDR3 nucleotides are TGTGCCAGTAGTATCAGGTACACTGAAGCTTTCTTT. It yields the protein CASSIRYTEAFF.

The chain joins TRBV20-1 to TRBJ1-5, with D possibly being TRBD1 (5 bases). Deletions cut 2 bases from V and 3 bases from J, with 8 bases between. The CDR3 spans 13 residues. Germline CDR1 is DFQATT and CDR2 is SNEGSKA (reference sequence). CDR3 sequence: CSARRQYNQPQHF. In DNA form, the CDR3 reads TGCAGTGCTAGAAGACAGTACAATCAGCCCCAGCATTTT.

This clonotype was picked up a small number of times. The chain joins TRBV6-1 to TRBJ2-5, with TRBD2 matching 8 bases. The CDR3 runs 15 residues. Per the germline V gene, CDR1 is MNHNS and CDR2 is SASEGT. The trim removed 7 bases at V and 5 bases at J, leaving 12 bases unmatched. In DNA form, the CDR3 reads TGTGCCAGCAATCCCAACGGGGGGGGCGGCGAGACCCAGTACTTC. Translating it yields CASNPNGGGGETQYF.

The rearrangement uses TRBV9 and TRBJ2-2; D may be TRBD2 (6 bases). This CDR3 has 13 residues. Trimming took 3 bases from V and 6 from J, leaving 9 bases between them. The germline gives CDR1 SGDLS, CDR2 YYNGEE. CDR3 bases: TGTGCCAGCAGCGGGGACTTCGCCGGGGAGCTGTTTTTT. It translates to CASSGDFAGELFF.

V gene TRBV19 combines with J gene TRBJ2-2; D uncertain. The CDR3 runs to 15 residues. V was shortened by 4 bases and J by 1 base, with 10 bases between the two germline ends. CDR1 LNHDA and CDR2 SQIVND come from the germline V gene (reference sequence). The CDR3 region is CASSNVAQNTGELFF. Written as DNA, the CDR3 is TGTGCCAGTAGTAACGTGGCACAGAACACCGGGGAGCTGTTTTTT.

The V call is TRBV7-2, the J call TRBJ2-5; weak D call: TRBD2 (5 bases). The germline gives CDR1 SGHTA, CDR2 FQGNSA. The CDR3 consists of 16 residues. The V end lost 5 bases, the J end lost 0 bases, and 16 bases lay between the germline ends. This chain's CDR3 is CASSLTLAPYQETQYF. CDR3 in DNA: TGTGCCAGCAGCCTGACCTTAGCGCCGTACCAAGAGACCCAGTACTTC.

V usage is TRBV12-3 or TRBV12-4 and J usage is TRBJ1-6; D is possibly TRBD1 (6 bases). The ends were cut back, 5 bases at V and 0 bases at J, with 23 bases in the middle. CDR3 size: 20 residues. The CDR3 is CASSILPGHLSSSYNSPLHF. CDR3 bases: TGTGCCAGCAGTATACTCCCGGGACACTTATCGAGCTCCTATAATTCACCCCTCCACTTT.

The chain has TRBV14 and TRBJ2-1, with TRBD1 as a possible D gene (5 bases). This CDR3 contains 15 residues. Trimming pared 1 base from V and 7 bases from J, leaving 14 bases between. Germline assignment: CDR1 SGHDN and CDR2 FVKESK. CDR3 bases: TGTGCCAGCAGCCAAGTGGGGCCGATTGGAAATGAGCAGTTCTTC. Encoded protein: CASSQVGPIGNEQFF. Supplemented by reference TRBV14 and TRBJ2-1, the full variable domain reads EAGVTQFPSHSVIEKGQTVTLRCDPISGHDNLYWYRRVMGKEIKFLLHFVKESKQDESGMPNNRFLAERTGGTYSTLKVQPAELEDSGVYFCASSQVGPIGNEQFFGPGTRLTVL.

The chain couples TRBV6-2 or TRBV6-3 to TRBJ2-7, with TRBD2 identical over 9 bases. In germline, CDR1 is MNHEY, CDR2 SVGEGT. The CDR3 extends over 19 amino acids. The V gene end was trimmed by 0 bases and the J gene end by 0 bases; junction bases not matched to a gene: 12. The CDR3, as DNA: TGTGCCAGCAGTTACTCGGTTGGTAGCGGGGGCTTGAGCTCCTACGAGCAGTACTTC. Translated, it gives CASSYSVGSGGLSSYEQYF.

The V gene is TRBV30, the J gene TRBJ1-2; possible D gene TRBD1, 6 bases. CDR3 length equals 11 residues. Trimming took off 5 bases at V and 8 bases at J, with 12 bases between the two ends. CDR1 is GTSNPN and CDR2 is SVGIG in the germline V gene (reference sequence). The CDR3 nucleotides read TGTGCCTGGGGCCCAGGGGAAGGCTACACCTTC. Its protein is CAWGPGEGYTF.

In its sample, this clonotype was seen a few times. The chain carries TRBV20-1 and TRBJ2-4; 14 bases agree with TRBD2. In germline, CDR1 is DFQATT, CDR2 SNEGSKA (reference sequence). The CDR3 is made up of 17 amino acids. After removal of 6 bases from V and 0 bases from J, the junction contained 7 bases not matched to a gene. CDR3 DNA: TGCAGTGCGTGGACTAGCGGGAGGAATCTAGCCAAAAACATTCAGTACTTC. This encodes CSAWTSGRNLAKNIQYF.